This TCR beta chain is drawn from a study of blood T cells in healthy people across ages. Primed by a sample-barcoded 5' primer and a J-beta primer mix, a second PCR proceeded for about 6 to 12 cycles. A single record per CDR3 protein comes from TCRdb applying MiXCR to the 5' RACE reads. This table holds about 1,500,000 distinct CDR3 sequences, 35% to 45% found once. Germline CDR1 is SGHDT and CDR2 is YYEEEE. The CDR3 is 17 amino acids. V trimming: 4 bases; J trimming: 2 bases; junction bases outside the gene matches: 12. About this clonotype itself: Its target is unknown.

General observations from the study: Diversity of TCR beta per million T cells declined in a roughly linear way with age.

The sequence came from a woman under 30 in good health. The chain recombines TRBV5-6 with TRBJ2-7; 10 bases are a match to TRBD1. The sample was blood. In DNA, the CDR3 is TGTGCCAGCAGCCAAGGGCTCGGGACAGGGGAAGCCTACGAGCAGTACTTC. The encoded protein is CASSQGLGTGEAYEQYF.